One sample yielded the 12 T cell receptor beta chains listed below, sequenced in a study of neoadjuvant nivolumab and ipilimumab in lung cancer. Assay: immunoSEQ multiplex PCR; the TCRdb copy retains only in-frame clones and omits some. The sample records 39,000 or so clones, 89% being singletons. Sequenced material: peripheral blood, taken before neoadjuvant nivolumab, alone or with ipilimumab. All receptors derive from an adult with non-small cell lung cancer.

This clone occurred a few times. The V call is TRBV7-8, the J call TRBJ2-3; D remains ambiguous. V was pared by 0 bases and J by 4 bases, with 11 bases between. The CDR3 extends over 15 amino acids. The germline gives CDR1 SGHVS, CDR2 FQNEAQ. The CDR3 bases are TGTGCCAGCAGCTTAGCGGCCAGCATTGCAGATACGCAGTATTTT. Translated: CASSLAASIADTQYF.

The rearrangement links TRBV6-1 to TRBJ1-5; tentatively, D is TRBD1 (6 bases). Germline V gives CDR1 MNHNS, CDR2 SASEGT. This CDR3 has 14 amino acids. Trimming took off 6 bases at V and 6 bases at J, with 15 bases between the two ends. CDR3 protein: CASRGAGASQPQHF. Written as DNA, the CDR3 is TGTGCCAGCAGGGGGGCTGGGGCAAGTCAGCCCCAGCATTTT.

This chain links TRBV7-3 with TRBJ1-2, with D perhaps TRBD1 (6 bases). There are 13 residues in the CDR3. Germline V gene data show CDR1 as SGHTA and CDR2 as FQGTGA. Trimming pared 0 bases from V and 11 bases from J, leaving 13 bases between. As DNA, the CDR3 is TGTGCCAGCAGCTTAACAACAGGGTCGGGTTACACCTTC. This sequence encodes CASSLTTGSGYTF.

CDR3 DNA sequence: TGTGCCAGCAGCCCACAGGGACTAGCTGCCTACAATGAGCAGTTCTTC. This sequence encodes CASSPQGLAAYNEQFF. V usage is TRBV7-9 and J usage is TRBJ2-1; 9 bases align to TRBD2. Unmatched junction bases numbered 7, after V lost 5 bases and J lost 2 bases. Germline CDR1 and CDR2: SEHNR and FQNEAQ (reference sequence). The CDR3 has 16 amino acids.

The V gene is TRBV7-3, the J gene TRBJ2-5; possibly TRBD2 for D (6 bases). In germline, CDR1 is SGHTA, CDR2 FQGTGA. The CDR3 has 14 residues. Trimming removed 4 bases from V and 7 bases from J, with 16 bases in between. The CDR3 is CASSSNTQGGTQYF. CDR3 in DNA: TGTGCCAGCAGCTCAAACACCCAGGGAGGGACCCAGTACTTC.

Details on this clone: Other DNA sequences of this sample code for an identical CDR3. This chain's CDR3 is CASSVAGGRQETQYF. CDR3 nucleotide sequence: TGTGCCAGCAGCGTAGCGGGAGGGCGGCAAGAGACCCAGTACTTC. This sequence joins TRBV9 and TRBJ2-5; 8 bases match TRBD2. This CDR3 region has 15 residues. In germline, CDR1 is SGDLS, CDR2 YYNGEE. V lost 0 bases, J lost 2 bases, and 3 bases stayed unmatched. The full variable domain, its missing parts supplied by reference TRBV9 and TRBJ2-5, is DSGVTQTPKHLITATGQRVTLRCSPRSGDLSVYWYQQSLDQGLQFLIQYYNGEERAKGNILERFSAQQFPDLHSELNLSSLELGDSALYFCASSVAGGRQETQYFGPGTRLLVL.

The chain joins TRBV5-1 to TRBJ1-1, with D uncertain. This CDR3 is 13 amino acids long. CDR1 is SGHRS and CDR2 is YFSETQ in the germline V gene. V lost 1 base to trimming and J lost 14 bases, with 18 bases between them. The CDR3 loop is CASSLMGSSTTFF. CDR3 nucleotides: TGCGCCAGCAGCTTGATGGGGTCCTCCACCACCTTCTTT. The variable domain in full, with the rest retrieved from reference TRBV5-1 and TRBJ1-1, is KAGVTQTPRYLIKTRGQQVTLSCSPISGHRSVSWYQQTPGQGLQFLFEYFSETQRNKGNFPGRFSGRQFSNSRSEMNVSTLELGDSALYLCASSLMGSSTTFFGQGTRLTVV.

The genes are TRBV7-6 and TRBJ1-4; D remains ambiguous. Germline CDR1 and CDR2: SGHVS and FNYEAQ. This CDR3 is 17 amino acids long. V was trimmed by 1 base and J by 5 bases, leaving 17 bases between them. The CDR3: CASSLEAAGLLNEKLFF. CDR3 DNA: TGTGCCAGCAGCTTAGAGGCAGCAGGCCTCCTCAATGAAAAACTGTTTTTT.

The V and J genes are TRBV18 and TRBJ1-1, with 8 bases that match TRBD1. Germline assignment: CDR1 KGHSH and CDR2 LQKENI. After removal of 3 bases from V and 11 bases from J, the junction contained 5 bases not matched to a gene. CDR3 length equals 12 residues. The chain's CDR3 is CASSPRGLDAFF. In DNA, the CDR3 is TGTGCCAGCTCACCCAGGGGGCTCGACGCTTTCTTT.

This clone was found once. The chain carries TRBV6-1 and TRBJ2-1; possibly TRBD1 for D (6 bases). The CDR3 runs to 15 residues. The germline V gene has CDR1 MNHNS and CDR2 SASEGT. V lost 5 bases and J 3 bases, leaving 14 bases between the germline ends. The CDR3 reads CASSLGASVYNEQFF. The CDR3 nucleotides are TGTGCCAGCAGTTTGGGGGCCTCAGTCTACAATGAGCAGTTCTTC.

The chain joins TRBV5-1 to TRBJ2-5; 14 bases match TRBD2. CDR3 length equals 17 residues. Germline-derived CDR1 and CDR2 are SGHRS and YFSETQ. V was clipped by 0 bases and J by 4 bases; unmatched bases: 5. This CDR3 reads CASSLVGTSGRGETQYF. CDR3 sequence (DNA): TGCGCCAGCAGCTTGGTAGGGACTAGCGGGAGAGGAGAGACCCAGTACTTC.

The chain employs TRBV2 and TRBJ2-5, with D possibly called TRBD1 or TRBD2 (6 bases each). V was cut by 4 bases and J by 5 bases, with 11 bases left in between. Germline lookup yields CDR1 SNHLY and CDR2 FYNNEI. CDR3 length: 13 residues. The CDR3 DNA sequence: TGTGCCAGCAGTGGGGGGGCCTATGAGACCCAGTACTTC. Residues: CASSGGAYETQYF.